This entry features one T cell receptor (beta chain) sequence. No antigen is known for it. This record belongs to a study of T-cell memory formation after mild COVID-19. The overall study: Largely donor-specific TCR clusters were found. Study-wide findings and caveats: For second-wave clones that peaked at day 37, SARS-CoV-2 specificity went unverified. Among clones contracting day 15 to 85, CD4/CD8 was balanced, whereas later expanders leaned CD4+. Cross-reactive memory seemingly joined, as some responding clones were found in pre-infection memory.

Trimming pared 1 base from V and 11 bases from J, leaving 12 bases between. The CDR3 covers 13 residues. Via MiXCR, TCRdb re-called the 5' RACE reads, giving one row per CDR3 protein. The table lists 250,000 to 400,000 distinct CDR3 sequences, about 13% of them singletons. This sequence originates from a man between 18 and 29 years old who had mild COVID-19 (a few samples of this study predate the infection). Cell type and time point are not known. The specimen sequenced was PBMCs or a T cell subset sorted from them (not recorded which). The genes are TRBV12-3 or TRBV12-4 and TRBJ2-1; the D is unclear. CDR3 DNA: TGTGCCAGCAGTTTAGGGGCTTTCAAGAAGCAGTTCTTC. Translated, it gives CASSLGAFKKQFF.